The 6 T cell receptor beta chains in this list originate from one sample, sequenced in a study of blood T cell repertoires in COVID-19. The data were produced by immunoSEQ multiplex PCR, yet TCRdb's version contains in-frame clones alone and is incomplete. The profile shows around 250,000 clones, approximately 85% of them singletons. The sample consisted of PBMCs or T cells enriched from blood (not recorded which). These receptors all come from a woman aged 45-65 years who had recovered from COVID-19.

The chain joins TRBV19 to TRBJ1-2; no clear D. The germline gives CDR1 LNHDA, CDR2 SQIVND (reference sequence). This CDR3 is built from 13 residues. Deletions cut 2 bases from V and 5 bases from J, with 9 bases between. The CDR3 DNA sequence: TGTGCCAGTAGTATACAGAATGGTTATGGCTACACCTTC. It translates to CASSIQNGYGYTF.

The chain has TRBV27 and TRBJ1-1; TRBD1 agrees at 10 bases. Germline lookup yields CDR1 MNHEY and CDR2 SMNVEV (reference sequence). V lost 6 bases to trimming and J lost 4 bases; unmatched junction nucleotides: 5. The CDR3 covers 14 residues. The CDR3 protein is CASSTRTGGTEAFF. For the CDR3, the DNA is TGTGCCAGCAGCACCCGGACAGGGGGCACTGAAGCTTTCTTT.

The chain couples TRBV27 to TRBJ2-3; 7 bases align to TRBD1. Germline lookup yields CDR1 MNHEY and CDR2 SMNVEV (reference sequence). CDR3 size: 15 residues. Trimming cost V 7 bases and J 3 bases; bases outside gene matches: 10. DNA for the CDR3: TGTGCCAGCAAGTGGCGTGGCAGGGGGACAGATACGCAGTATTTT. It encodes CASKWRGRGTDTQYF.

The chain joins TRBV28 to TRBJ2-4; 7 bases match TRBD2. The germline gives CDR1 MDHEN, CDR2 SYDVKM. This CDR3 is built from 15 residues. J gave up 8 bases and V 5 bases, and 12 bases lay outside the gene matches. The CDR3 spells CASSRRAPGGDIQYF. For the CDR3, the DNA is TGTGCCAGCAGTCGAAGGGCCCCGGGAGGAGACATTCAGTACTTC.

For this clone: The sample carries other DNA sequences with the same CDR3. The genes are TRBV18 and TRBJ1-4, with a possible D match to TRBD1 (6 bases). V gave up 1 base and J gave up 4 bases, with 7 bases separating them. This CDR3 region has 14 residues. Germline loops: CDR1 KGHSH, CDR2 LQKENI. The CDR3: CASSPQGGNEKLFF. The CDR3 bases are TGTGCCAGCTCACCACAAGGGGGTAATGAAAAACTGTTTTTT.

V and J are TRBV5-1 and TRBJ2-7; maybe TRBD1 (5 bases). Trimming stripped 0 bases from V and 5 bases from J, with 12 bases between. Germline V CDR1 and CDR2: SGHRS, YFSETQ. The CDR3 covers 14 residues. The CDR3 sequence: CASSLAVGVDEQYF. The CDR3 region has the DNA TGCGCCAGCAGCTTGGCCGTAGGGGTCGACGAGCAGTACTTC.